The 2 T cell receptor beta chains reported below all come from one sample, sequenced in a study of beta chain features in type 1 diabetes. Expressed TCRB transcripts were sequenced after all isolated RNA was converted to cDNA. Sequencing was performed with immunoSEQ multiplex PCR; in TCRdb, only in-frame clones are kept and a portion is missing. Of about 230,000 clones listed, roughly 9.6% are singletons. Sequencing input: naive CD4+ T cells from blood. The receptor set was obtained from a woman between 18 and 29 years old in good health.

The V call is TRBV5-4, the J call TRBJ2-3; TRBD2 matches 12 bases. The V segment lost 3 bases and the J segment 2 bases; nucleotides outside the gene matches: 7. This CDR3 contains 17 residues. The germline V gene encodes CDR1 SGHNT and CDR2 YYREEE (reference sequence). The CDR3 spells CASSSRTSGMATDTQYF. The CDR3 coding sequence is TGTGCCAGCAGCTCCAGGACTAGCGGGATGGCCACAGATACGCAGTATTTT.

The V gene is TRBV2, the J gene TRBJ2-2; a weak D match, TRBD2 (5 bases). In germline, CDR1 is SNHLY, CDR2 FYNNEI. V lost 5 bases and J lost 3, with 10 bases in between. The CDR3 has 14 amino acids. The CDR3 loop is CASSYGGYTGELFF. The CDR3 DNA sequence: TGTGCCAGCAGTTATGGAGGATACACCGGGGAGCTGTTTTTT.